This TCR beta chain was profiled in a study of OX40 agonist ivuxolimab in advanced cancers. Data came from immunoSEQ multiplex PCR; TCRdb stores just in-frame clones and leaves some out. The table includes 100,000 to 110,000 clones, less than 95% detected once. The CDR3 spans 14 residues. Germline CDR1 and CDR2: SEHNR and FQNEAQ (reference sequence). With V trimmed by 7 bases and J by 2 bases, 5 bases remained unmatched. The sequence was collected from an adult with an advanced solid tumor such as melanoma, head and neck, liver or kidney cancer. This sequence joins TRBV7-9 and TRBJ1-3, with 7 nucleotides matching TRBD1. The starting material was CD4+ or CD8+ T cells sorted from blood, obtained in a trial of the OX40 agonist ivuxolimab. The CDR3 loop reads CASTTTGTGNTIYF. The CDR3 region has the DNA TGTGCCAGCACCACGACAGGGACTGGAAACACCATATATTTT.